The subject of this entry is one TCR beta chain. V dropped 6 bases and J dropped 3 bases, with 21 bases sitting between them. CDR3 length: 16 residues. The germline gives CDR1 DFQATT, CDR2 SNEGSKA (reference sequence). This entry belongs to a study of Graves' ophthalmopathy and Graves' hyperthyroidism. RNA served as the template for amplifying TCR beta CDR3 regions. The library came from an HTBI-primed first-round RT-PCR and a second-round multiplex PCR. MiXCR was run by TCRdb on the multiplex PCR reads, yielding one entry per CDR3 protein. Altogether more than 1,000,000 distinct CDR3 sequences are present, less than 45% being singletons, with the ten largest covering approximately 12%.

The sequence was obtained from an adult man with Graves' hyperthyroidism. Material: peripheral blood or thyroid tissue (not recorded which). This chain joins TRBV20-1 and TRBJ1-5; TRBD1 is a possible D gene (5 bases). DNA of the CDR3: TGCAGTGCCGTCCCCCGCCTCGGGGCCCCCAATCAGCCCCAGCATTTT. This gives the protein CSAVPRLGAPNQPQHF.